This record covers a single TCR beta chain. Its antigen is still unknown. The sample carries other DNA sequences with the same CDR3. The data originate from a study of shared clonotypes between healthy human individuals. Study-wide results and limits: Richness estimates generally favored naive over memory subsets.

Sequencing was performed with immunoSEQ multiplex PCR; in TCRdb, only in-frame clones are kept and a portion is missing. The top ten clones hold under 0.15% of a sample with about 2 million clones, over 85% of them seen once. This sequence originates from a man aged 18-30 years in good health. The sequenced sample was naive CD4+ T cells sorted from blood. The subset was: CD45RA+ positively selected.

The CDR3, as DNA: TGCGCCAGCAGCTTAATAGGTACAACTAATGAAAAACTGTTTTTT. Protein sequence: CASSLIGTTNEKLFF. The V call is TRBV5-1, the J call TRBJ1-4; D unclear. Deletions cut 2 bases from V and 0 bases from J, with 8 bases between. The CDR3 sequence is 15 residues long. Germline V gene sequence: CDR1 SGHRS, CDR2 YFSETQ. The complete variable domain, with remaining parts taken from reference TRBV5-1 and TRBJ1-4, reads KAGVTQTPRYLIKTRGQQVTLSCSPISGHRSVSWYQQTPGQGLQFLFEYFSETQRNKGNFPGRFSGRQFSNSRSEMNVSTLELGDSALYLCASSLIGTTNEKLFFGSGTQLSVL.